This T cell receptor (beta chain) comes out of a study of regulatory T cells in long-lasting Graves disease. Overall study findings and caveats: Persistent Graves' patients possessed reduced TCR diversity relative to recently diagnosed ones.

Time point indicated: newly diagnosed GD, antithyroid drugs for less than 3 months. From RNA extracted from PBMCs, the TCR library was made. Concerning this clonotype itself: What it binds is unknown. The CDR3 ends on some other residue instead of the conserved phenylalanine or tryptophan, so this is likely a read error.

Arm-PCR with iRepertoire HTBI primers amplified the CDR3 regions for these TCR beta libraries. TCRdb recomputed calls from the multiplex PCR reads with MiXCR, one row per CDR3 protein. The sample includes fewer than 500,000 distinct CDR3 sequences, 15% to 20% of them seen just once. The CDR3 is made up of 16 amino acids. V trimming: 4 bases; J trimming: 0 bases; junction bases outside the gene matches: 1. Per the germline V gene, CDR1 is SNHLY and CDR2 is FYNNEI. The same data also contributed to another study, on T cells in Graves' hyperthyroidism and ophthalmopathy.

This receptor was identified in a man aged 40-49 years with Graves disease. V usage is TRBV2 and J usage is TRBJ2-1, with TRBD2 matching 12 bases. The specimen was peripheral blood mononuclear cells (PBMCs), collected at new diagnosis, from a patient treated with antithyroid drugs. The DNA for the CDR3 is TGTGCCAGCAGTGCGACTAGCGGGAGCTCCTACAATGAGCAGTTCTCC. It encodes CASSATSGSSYNEQFS.